One sample yielded the 8 T cell receptor beta chains listed below, sequenced in a study of blood T cells in healthy people across ages. The use of a sample-barcoded 5' primer and a J-beta primer mix characterized a second PCR of roughly 7 to 11 cycles. TCRdb recomputed calls from the 5' RACE reads with MiXCR, one row per CDR3 protein. This sample has over 1,500,000 distinct CDR3 sequences, with about 39% found just once. The specimen was blood. The receptors originated from a human donor in good health.

This clonotype was detected many times. The gene calls are TRBV29-1 and TRBJ2-6; no clear D. The germline V and J ends were trimmed by 7 bases and 1 base, with 5 bases remaining between them. CDR1 is SQVTM, CDR2 ANQGSEA, per germline. The CDR3 consists of 12 residues. The CDR3 spells CSAGSGANVLTF. CDR3 bases: TGCAGCGCCGGATCTGGGGCCAACGTCCTGACTTTC.

This clonotype was detected only a few times. The chain uses TRBV4-3 and TRBJ2-4; TRBD1 might be the D (6 bases). The J call may be in error: the DNA end matches TRBJ2-7 better. The length of the CDR3 is 15 residues. Germline CDR1 reads LGHNA; CDR2 reads YSLEER. CDR3 region: CASSQESGQLYEQYF. The CDR3 DNA sequence: TGCGCCAGCAGCCAAGAGAGTGGACAGCTGTACGAGCAGTACTTC.

The gene calls are TRBV29-1 and TRBJ2-7; 7 nucleotides line up with TRBD1. V shed 6 bases, J shed 4 bases, and the junction held 9 bases outside the gene matches. Germline V gives CDR1 SQVTM, CDR2 ANQGSEA. The CDR3 is 13 amino acids. DNA of the CDR3: TGCAGCGTAATAGGACAGGTGGGTTACGAGCAGTACTTC. Its protein product is CSVIGQVGYEQYF.

The rearrangement joins TRBV20-1 to TRBJ1-5, with 7 nucleotides matching TRBD1. This CDR3 comprises 16 residues. Germline V gives CDR1 DFQATT, CDR2 SNEGSKA (reference sequence). V shed 0 bases, J shed 4 bases, and the junction held 9 bases outside the gene matches. CDR3 amino acids: CSARDFRDRPNQPQHF. The CDR3 nucleotides are TGCAGTGCTAGAGACTTCCGGGACAGACCTAATCAGCCCCAGCATTTT.

This clonotype has a handful of counts. Here the CDR3 reads CASSLGFRGAYEQYF. The DNA of the CDR3 is TGTGCCAGCAGCTTGGGGTTCCGAGGGGCCTATGAGCAGTACTTC. The rearrangement uses TRBV5-6 and TRBJ2-4, with D perhaps matching TRBD1 or TRBD2 (5 bases each). The V end lost 0 bases, the J end lost 13 bases, and 20 bases lay between the germline ends. The CDR3 has 15 residues. Germline V CDR1 and CDR2: SGHDT, YYEEEE.

This clonotype was counted only a few times. The chain carries TRBV7-2 and TRBJ2-1, with no clear D. Germline CDR1 SGHTA, CDR2 FQGNSA. The CDR3 consists of 15 residues. Trimming left V 2 bases short and J 5 bases short, with 13 bases between. CDR3 bases: TGTGCCAGCAGCTTAAAGAGTGTCAGACACAATGAGCAGTTCTTC. The encoded protein is CASSLKSVRHNEQFF.

Turning to this clonotype: The junction departs from the called germline gene at one end, perhaps through a read error. The chain couples TRBV7-9 to TRBJ2-3; 7 nucleotides align to TRBD1. The CDR3 runs 14 residues. CDR1 is SEHNR, CDR2 FQNEAQ, per germline (reference sequence). CDR3 residues: CASSENRGTDAQYF. The DNA of the CDR3 is TGTGCCAGCAGCGAAAACAGGGGAACAGATGCGCAGTATTTT.

This rearrangement joins TRBV12-3 or TRBV12-4 to TRBJ2-3; 12 nucleotides line up with TRBD2. CDR3 length: 17 residues. J lost 6 bases, V lost 5 bases, and 12 bases had no gene match. The CDR3 sequence is CASSPLLLAGGGDTQYF. The DNA of the CDR3 is TGTGCCAGCAGTCCACTACTACTAGCGGGGGGCGGGGATACGCAGTATTTT.